This TCR beta chain is drawn from a study of cytotoxic CD8 clonotypes in ibrutinib-treated CLL. Overall study: The group held some 11 relapsed/refractory and approximately 15 treatment-naive patients, with roughly 17 IGHV unmutated. After a median 12 months on treatment (6 to 36), response samples were drawn. There were, on average, 255,043 productive templates and some 90,000 productive rearrangements per sample.

Measured with immunoSEQ multiplex PCR; TCRdb has only the in-frame clones, and not every one. This sample has 50,000 to 70,000 clones, with 50% to 60% found just once. CDR3 length equals 14 residues. In germline, CDR1 is SGDLS, CDR2 YYNGEE. Trimming pared 0 bases from V and 1 base from J, leaving 8 bases between. Here the sequenced sample was PBMCs, taken at disease progression, from a patient treated with ibrutinib. This chain joins TRBV9 and TRBJ2-7; D remains ambiguous. The clonotype comes from a human donor with chronic lymphocytic leukemia. This chain's CDR3 is CASSVGVASYEQYF. The CDR3, as DNA: TGTGCCAGCAGCGTAGGAGTGGCATCCTACGAGCAGTACTTC.